What follows describes a single T cell receptor beta chain. These data come from a study of blood T cell repertoires in COVID-19. Profiling relied on immunoSEQ multiplex PCR, and the TCRdb table lists in-frame clones only, not all of them. The table includes hundreds of thousands of clones, around 82% detected once. CDR3 size: 14 residues. Germline V gene data show CDR1 as MNHEY and CDR2 as SVGEGT. With 5 bases clipped from V and 3 bases from J, the junction kept 6 bases outside the gene matches. The TCR originated in a woman of 80 years or more with active or convalescent COVID-19. Sequencing was carried out using peripheral blood. The chain couples TRBV6-2 or TRBV6-3 to TRBJ2-7; 8 bases align to TRBD1. In DNA form, the CDR3 reads TGTGCCAGCAGTGTCATCGGACAGGGCTACGAGCAGTACTTC. Residues: CASSVIGQGYEQYF.